Listed below are T cell receptor beta chains from one sample, sequenced in a study of radiotherapy plus CTLA-4 blockade in lung cancer. Profiled with immunoSEQ multiplex PCR; TCRdb holds only in-frame clones, not every one. This sample has about 38,000 clones, with 80% to 90% found just once. Sequencing was performed on peripheral blood, taken from a patient treated with radiotherapy plus ipilimumab. These receptors originate from a human donor with non-small cell lung cancer whose response to radiotherapy plus ipilimumab could not be evaluated. Each CDR3 is given with its conserved first and last residue. A D gene is named only where the DNA matches it firmly. Size is stated for part of the rows, as once, few or many counts, or as a class when the clone is expanded.

d_gene,abundance,j_gene,v_gene,CDR3aa,CDR3nt
TRBD2,-,TRBJ2-1,TRBV11-2,CASSLTSIAGSYNEQFF,TGTGCCAGCAGCCTCACCTCAATAGCGGGGTCCTACAATGAGCAGTTCTTC
TRBD1,-,TRBJ2-3,TRBV4-2,CASSQVGQKKKDTQYF,TGTGCCAGCAGCCAAGTGGGACAGAAAAAGAAAGATACGCAGTATTTT
TRBD2,few,TRBJ2-1,TRBV10-3,CAIRPDGGSNEQFF,TGTGCCATCAGGCCCGACGGCGGGAGTAATGAGCAGTTCTTC
-,-,TRBJ2-7,TRBV5-6,CASSPTGHITTYEQYF,TGTGCCAGCAGCCCCACGGGACATATAACGACCTACGAGCAGTACTTC
TRBD1,-,TRBJ1-2,TRBV7-9,CASSLGAGGNYGYTF,TGTGCCAGCAGCTTAGGGGCAGGGGGGAACTATGGCTACACCTTC
TRBD1,-,TRBJ1-6,TRBV5-4,CASSPPGQDPSPLHF,TGTGCCAGCAGCCCCCCCGGACAGGATCCTTCACCCCTCCACTTT
TRBD1,-,TRBJ1-2,TRBV9,CASSRGTGDGYTF,TGTGCCAGCAGCAGGGGAACAGGGGATGGCTACACCTTC
TRBD1,-,TRBJ1-4,TRBV6-6,CASSYHDRGKDEKLFF,TGTGCCAGCAGTTACCACGACAGGGGGAAGGATGAAAAACTGTTTTTT
-,few,TRBJ1-2,TRBV2,CASSRDLWGYTF,TGTGCCAGCAGCCGAGACTTATGGGGCTACACCTTC
-,-,TRBJ1-3,TRBV28,CASTRSHGSGNTIYF,TGTGCCAGCACCCGATCTCACGGCTCTGGAAACACCATATATTTT
TRBD1,-,TRBJ1-6,TRBV7-6,CASSQATGTPLHF,TGTGCCAGCAGCCAAGCGACAGGGACACCCCTCCACTTT
TRBD1,-,TRBJ2-5,TRBV4-1,CASSPGQGMVETQYF,TGCGCCAGCAGCCCGGGACAGGGAATGGTTGAGACCCAGTACTTC
-,-,TRBJ2-6,TRBV28,CASRIGAGSGANVLTF,TGTGCCAGCAGAATTGGGGCAGGGTCTGGGGCCAACGTCCTGACTTTC
TRBD1,once,TRBJ1-2,TRBV2,CASSVDRGQYGYTF,TGTGCCAGCAGTGTGGACAGGGGACAGTATGGCTACACCTTC
TRBD1,-,TRBJ1-1,TRBV5-6,CASSLAGQGIEAFF,TGTGCCAGCAGCTTGGCCGGACAGGGGATTGAGGCTTTCTTT
-,-,TRBJ2-5,TRBV29-1,CSVLSQGAGEETQYF,TGCAGCGTTCTCTCCCAGGGTGCAGGGGAGGAGACCCAGTACTTC
-,-,TRBJ2-7,TRBV7-2,CASSTDGTYEQYF,TGTGCCAGCAGCACAGACGGAACCTACGAGCAGTACTTC
TRBD2,-,TRBJ2-3,TRBV27,CASSSTGLRGGRDTQYF,TGTGCCAGCAGTTCGACGGGGTTACGGGGGGGACGGGATACGCAGTATTTT
TRBD1,once,TRBJ1-2,TRBV4-3,CASSQDLNTGVLVGYGYTF,TGCGCCAGCAGCCAAGATCTGAATACAGGGGTCTTAGTTGGCTATGGCTACACCTTC
TRBD1,-,TRBJ1-2,TRBV28,CASSSGQTYGYTF,TGTGCCAGCAGCTCGGGACAGACGTATGGCTACACCTTC
-,-,TRBJ2-3,TRBV7-8,CASSSQGPSTDTQYF,TGTGCCAGCAGCTCACAGGGCCCTAGCACAGATACGCAGTATTTT
TRBD2,-,TRBJ2-1,TRBV2,CASRDTSGMNNEQFF,TGTGCCAGCAGAGATACTAGCGGGATGAACAATGAGCAGTTCTTC
TRBD2,-,TRBJ2-7,TRBV2,CASRASGRGYEQYF,TGTGCCAGCAGGGCTAGCGGGAGAGGCTACGAGCAGTACTTC
-,-,TRBJ1-2,TRBV5-1,CASSFTGEVYGYTF,TGCGCCAGCAGCTTTACCGGGGAGGTCTATGGCTACACCTTC
-,few,TRBJ1-3,TRBV6-5,CASSWSIFRDTIYF,TGTGCCAGCAGTTGGAGTATTTTCCGGGACACCATATATTTT
-,-,TRBJ2-2,TRBV5-1,CASSLVQVGYTGELFF,TGCGCCAGCAGCTTGGTACAAGTGGGCTACACCGGGGAGCTGTTTTTT
-,-,TRBJ2-7,TRBV5-1,CASSSSDRIHEQYF,TGCGCCAGCAGCTCTTCGGACAGAATCCACGAGCAGTACTTC
TRBD1,-,TRBJ1-5,TRBV14,CASSQDRDRGNQPQHF,TGTGCCAGCAGCCAAGATCGGGACAGGGGGAATCAGCCCCAGCATTTT
TRBD1,-,TRBJ2-5,TRBV9,CASSRTGDRETQYF,TGTGCCAGCAGCAGGACAGGCGACCGGGAGACCCAGTACTTC
TRBD1,-,TRBJ2-2,TRBV7-6,CASSPRGTGGELFF,TGTGCCAGCAGCCCTAGGGGGACAGGCGGGGAGCTGTTTTTT
TRBD2,-,TRBJ2-1,TRBV6-5,CASSPGGEQFF,TGTGCCAGCAGTCCGGGGGGAGAGCAGTTCTTC
-,-,TRBJ2-7,TRBV7-2,CASSFGAGSYEQYF,TGTGCCAGCAGCTTTGGGGCCGGATCTTACGAGCAGTACTTC
TRBD2,-,TRBJ2-6,TRBV15,CATSPRSPGLAGVGANVLTF,TGTGCCACCAGCCCTCGGTCACCGGGACTAGCGGGAGTTGGGGCCAACGTCCTGACTTTC
TRBD1,once,TRBJ2-7,TRBV15,CATSREAQGRQYF,TGTGCCACCAGCAGAGAAGCACAGGGGAGACAGTACTTC
-,-,TRBJ1-1,TRBV11-1,CASSFQGSGEAFF,TGTGCCAGCAGCTTTCAGGGTTCCGGCGAAGCTTTCTTT
-,-,TRBJ1-2,TRBV6-5,CASSSGQSSIYGYTF,TGTGCCAGCAGTTCGGGACAATCCTCAATCTATGGCTACACCTTC
TRBD1,-,TRBJ1-2,TRBV5-1,CASSVDRAGGYTF,TGCGCCAGCAGCGTGGACAGGGCGGGTGGCTACACCTTC
-,-,TRBJ1-1,TRBV18,CASTISGPPGQNTEAFF,TGTGCCAGCACCATATCCGGCCCCCCAGGGCAAAACACTGAAGCTTTCTTT
-,few,TRBJ1-4,TRBV10-3,CAISELPEGRGKLFF,TGTGCCATCAGTGAGCTTCCGGAGGGTCGAGGAAAACTGTTTTTT
TRBD2,-,TRBJ2-1,TRBV5-1,CASSFQGGRETDEQFF,TGCGCCAGCAGCTTCCAGGGCGGGAGGGAAACAGATGAGCAGTTCTTC
-,-,TRBJ2-2,TRBV19,CASSMVSRNTGELFF,TGTGCCAGTAGTATGGTTAGCAGAAACACCGGGGAGCTGTTTTTT
TRBD2,-,TRBJ2-1,TRBV6-5,CASSSVAGSYNEQFF,TGTGCCAGCAGTTCCGTAGCGGGATCCTACAATGAGCAGTTCTTC
-,-,TRBJ2-1,TRBV19,CASIGTGSDEQFF,TGTGCCAGTATAGGCACAGGGAGTGATGAGCAGTTCTTC
TRBD2,-,TRBJ2-7,TRBV27,CASSLAGRDEQYF,TGTGCCAGCAGTTTGGCCGGGAGGGACGAGCAGTACTTC
TRBD1,-,TRBJ2-7,TRBV27,CASMKRGPFGEQYF,TGTGCCAGCATGAAAAGGGGGCCATTCGGCGAGCAGTACTTC
TRBD2,-,TRBJ2-1,TRBV5-1,CASSFGGSGLAYNEQFF,TGCGCCAGCAGCTTTGGGGGATCGGGACTAGCCTACAATGAGCAGTTCTTC
-,-,TRBJ1-1,TRBV2,CASKGDRTEAFF,TGTGCCAGCAAGGGGGACCGCACTGAAGCTTTCTTT
-,-,TRBJ2-2,TRBV6-5,CASSYEGVGTGELFF,TGTGCCAGCAGTTACGAAGGGGTTGGAACCGGGGAGCTGTTTTTT
-,-,TRBJ2-1,TRBV7-9,CASSLPPGAYNEQFF,TGTGCCAGCAGCTTACCCCCCGGGGCCTACAATGAGCAGTTCTTC
TRBD1,-,TRBJ2-2,TRBV5-1,CASRPGQGASGELFF,TGCGCCAGCAGGCCGGGACAGGGAGCCAGCGGGGAGCTGTTTTTT
TRBD2,-,TRBJ2-2,TRBV28,CASMAGTTSGELFF,TGTGCCAGCATGGCCGGGACTACTAGCGGGGAGCTGTTTTTT
TRBD1,-,TRBJ2-1,TRBV5-1,CASSPGTGGNEQFF,TGCGCCAGCAGCCCCGGGACAGGAGGGAATGAGCAGTTCTTC
TRBD1,-,TRBJ1-6,TRBV27,CASSRGQVSPLHF,TGTGCCAGTTCAAGGGGGCAGGTTTCACCCCTCCACTTT
-,-,TRBJ1-1,TRBV4-3,CASSQRFYTEAFF,TGCGCCAGCAGCCAACGGTTTTACACTGAAGCTTTCTTT